A selection of T cell receptor beta chains follows, all from one sample in a study of CD8 T cells in Susac syndrome. A single record per CDR3 protein comes from TCRdb applying MiXCR to the immunoSEQ multiplex PCR reads. The data show some 300,000 distinct CDR3 sequences, about 88% seen once. Sample: CD8+ T cells from PBMCs. The receptors derive from a human donor with multiple sclerosis. CDR3s leave out the opening cysteine and the closing phenylalanine or tryptophan. Fields, in order: V gene, J gene, CDR3 protein.

TRBV7-8	TRBJ2-5	ASSFYYRVEPRRKGTQY
TRBV9	TRBJ2-3	ASSVVPSTAGGPTDTQY
TRBV25-1	TRBJ2-5	ASSELYPAGIQETQY
TRBV24-1	TRBJ2-1	ATSDSRIRF
TRBV14	TRBJ1-1	ASSQFPGTEHTEAF
TRBV20-1	TRBJ1-5	SAPKGGLNQPQH
TRBV19	TRBJ1-1	ASRTKVNTEAF
TRBV27	TRBJ2-3	ASSLIGFGGTDTQY
TRBV28	TRBJ2-7	ASSSRVGASGPPYEQY
TRBV20-1	TRBJ1-2	SARDQGRQGNYGYT
TRBV27	TRBJ2-1	ASSLFRQGAYNEQF
TRBV20-1	TRBJ2-5	SALGQQETQY
TRBV7-8	TRBJ2-7	ASSLVEVGTREDRY
TRBV9	TRBJ2-1	ASSVGDGPRDEQF
TRBV6-2/TRBV6-3	TRBJ1-3	ASSNTGMAGNTIY
TRBV20-1	TRBJ2-3	SARGSRDIPTDTDTQY